This paragraph covers one TCR beta chain sequence. Its antigen remains unidentified. The unexposed donors gave CD4+ T cells in 2011-2018, prior to COVID-19. CD4+ T cells were isolated from the cells after 10 days of culture. Cells permitting, SARS-CoV-2 S/N and four cold-coronavirus spikes were tested on unexposed-donor CD4+ T cells. The CDR3 is 15 amino acids. Germline V gives CDR1 SGHRS, CDR2 YFSETQ. With V trimmed by 5 bases and J by 5 bases, 11 bases remained unmatched. This sample is part of a study of CD4 T cells in relation to SARS-CoV-2 and coronaviruses. Whole-study context: ViraFEST: approximately 10-day antigen culture of PBMCs, then TCR beta CDR3 sequencing.

Method: immunoSEQ multiplex PCR; TCRdb's copy keeps in-frame clones and lacks some. The sample shows tens of thousands of clones, around 76% of them seen only once. The chain is built from TRBV5-1 and TRBJ2-7; TRBD1 aligns across 9 bases. The sequence came from a human donor in good health. What was sequenced was CD4+ T cells from PBMCs, cultured in vitro. The CDR3 sequence is CASRRARDRAHEQYF. CDR3 nucleotide sequence: TGCGCCAGCAGACGTGCCCGGGACAGGGCCCACGAGCAGTACTTC.